These 5 T cell receptor beta chains originate from one sample sequenced in a study of CD8+ T cells in alopecia areata. Described treatment: oral pan-JAK inhibitor, 5-10 mg twice daily. Reverse transcribed after extraction, RNA yielded cDNA as the sequencing template. Clones were read by immunoSEQ multiplex PCR, and TCRdb kept only the in-frame ones, dropping some. The table lists 170,000 or so clones, about 71% of them singletons, with more than 0.7% in the top ten. The source was CD4+ T cells sorted from blood, collected at week 4, from a patient treated with tofacitinib. Receptors were obtained from a human donor with alopecia areata.

The chain joins TRBV30 to TRBJ2-1; D may correspond to TRBD1 or TRBD2 (5 bases each). Trimming shortened V by 4 bases and J by 5 bases, and 15 bases separated the two germline ends. This CDR3 contains 14 residues. Per germline, CDR1 GTSNPN and CDR2 SVGIG (reference sequence). In DNA form, the CDR3 reads TGTGCCTGGAACCGGGGCGGCCCGAACAATGAGCAGTTCTTC. Translating gives CAWNRGGPNNEQFF. The complete variable domain, with remaining parts taken from reference TRBV30 and TRBJ2-1, reads SQTIHQWPATLVQPVGSPLSLECTVEGTSNPNLYWYRQAAGRGLQLLFYSVGIGQISSEVPQNLSASRPQDRQFILSSKKLLLSDSGFYLCAWNRGGPNNEQFFGPGTRLTVL.

The chain combines TRBV6-1 with TRBJ1-5; the D is unclear. The V and J ends lost 3 bases and 1 base respectively, with 16 bases between them. Germline V CDR1 and CDR2: MNHNS, SASEGT. The CDR3 extends over 17 amino acids. CDR3 nucleotide sequence: TGTGCCAGCAGTGACGAACCCGGGCAGAGGAGCAATCAGCCCCAGCATTTT. The encoded protein is CASSDEPGQRSNQPQHF.

The rearrangement joins TRBV15 to TRBJ2-1, with unresolved D. The CDR3 spans 14 residues. Germline-derived CDR1 and CDR2 are LNHNV and YYDKDF (reference sequence). Trimming stripped 1 base from V and 1 base from J, with 5 bases between. In DNA form, the CDR3 reads TGTGCCACCAGCAGAGTAGGATCCTACAATGAGCAGTTCTTC. It translates to CATSRVGSYNEQFF.

The chain recombines TRBV29-1 with TRBJ2-5; D gene ambiguous. There are 11 residues in the CDR3. Looked up from germline, CDR1 is SQVTM and CDR2 is ANQGSEA. Trimming took 3 bases from V and 4 from J, leaving 6 bases between them. CDR3: CSVDFGETQYF. The CDR3 nucleotides are TGCAGCGTTGATTTCGGAGAGACCCAGTACTTC.

This clone has more than one count but fewer than ten. The chain is built from TRBV7-3 and TRBJ2-5; 9 nucleotides line up with TRBD2. Germline V gene sequence: CDR1 SGHTA, CDR2 FQGTGA. The CDR3 contains 15 residues. After removal of 10 bases from V and 5 bases from J, the junction contained 14 bases not matched to a gene. The DNA for the CDR3 is TGTGCCACCGACACCGGCGGGGGGGCGCAGGAGACCCAGTACTTC. It specifies CATDTGGGAQETQYF.